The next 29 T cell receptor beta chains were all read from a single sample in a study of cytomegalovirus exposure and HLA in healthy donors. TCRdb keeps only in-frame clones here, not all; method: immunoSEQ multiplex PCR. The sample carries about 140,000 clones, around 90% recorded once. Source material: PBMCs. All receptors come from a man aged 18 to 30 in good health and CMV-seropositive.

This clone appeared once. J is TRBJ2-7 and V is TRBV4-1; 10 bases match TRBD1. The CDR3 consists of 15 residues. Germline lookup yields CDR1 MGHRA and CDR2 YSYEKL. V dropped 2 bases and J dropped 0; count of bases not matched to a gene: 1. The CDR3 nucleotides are TGCGCCAGCAGCCAACGACAGGGGGCCTCCTACGAGCAGTACTTC. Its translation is CASSQRQGASYEQYF.

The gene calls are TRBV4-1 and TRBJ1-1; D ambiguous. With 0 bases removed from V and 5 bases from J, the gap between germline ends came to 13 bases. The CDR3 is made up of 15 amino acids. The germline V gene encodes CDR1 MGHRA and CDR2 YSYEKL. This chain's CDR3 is CASSQDRVAATEAFF. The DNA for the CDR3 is TGCGCCAGCAGCCAAGATCGAGTTGCCGCGACTGAAGCTTTCTTT.

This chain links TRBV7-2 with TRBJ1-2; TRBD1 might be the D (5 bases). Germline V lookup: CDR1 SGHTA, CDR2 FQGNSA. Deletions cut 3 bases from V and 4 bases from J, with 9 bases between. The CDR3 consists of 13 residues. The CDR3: CASSLGGSYGYTF. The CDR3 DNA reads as TGTGCCAGCAGCTTGGGGGGATCCTATGGCTACACCTTC.

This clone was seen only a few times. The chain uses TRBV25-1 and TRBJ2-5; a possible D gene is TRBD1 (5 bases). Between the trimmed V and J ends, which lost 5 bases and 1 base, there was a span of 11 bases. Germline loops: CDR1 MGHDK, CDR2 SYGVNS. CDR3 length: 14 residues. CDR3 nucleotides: TGTGCCAGCAGTCCGAGGACATCCCAAGAGACCCAGTACTTC. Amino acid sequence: CASSPRTSQETQYF.

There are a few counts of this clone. For the CDR3, the DNA is TGTGCAAGTCGCTGGACAGGGGGCGGTGAAAAACTGTTTTTT. Encoded protein: CASRWTGGGEKLFF. The chain joins TRBV12-2 to TRBJ1-4; TRBD1, the table's D call, lacks a check against the DNA. TRBV12-2 is labeled a pseudogene. This CDR3 spans 14 amino acids.

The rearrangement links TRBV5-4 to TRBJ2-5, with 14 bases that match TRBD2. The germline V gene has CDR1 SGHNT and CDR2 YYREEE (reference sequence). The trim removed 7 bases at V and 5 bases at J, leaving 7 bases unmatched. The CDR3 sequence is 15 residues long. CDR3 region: CASRSGTSGGETQYF. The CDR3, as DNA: TGTGCCAGCCGCTCCGGGACTAGCGGGGGCGAGACCCAGTACTTC.

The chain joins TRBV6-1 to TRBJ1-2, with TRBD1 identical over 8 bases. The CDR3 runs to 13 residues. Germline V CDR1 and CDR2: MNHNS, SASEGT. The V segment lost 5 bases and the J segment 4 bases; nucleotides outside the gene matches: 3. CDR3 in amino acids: CASSSQGGYGYTF. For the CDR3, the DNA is TGTGCCAGCAGTTCACAGGGGGGCTATGGCTACACCTTC.

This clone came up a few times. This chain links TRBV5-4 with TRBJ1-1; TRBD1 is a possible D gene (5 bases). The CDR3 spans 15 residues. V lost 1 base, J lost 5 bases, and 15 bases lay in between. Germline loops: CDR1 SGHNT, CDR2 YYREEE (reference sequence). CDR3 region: CASSLRRGAETEAFF. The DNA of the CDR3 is TGTGCCAGCAGCTTGAGGAGGGGAGCGGAGACTGAAGCTTTCTTT.

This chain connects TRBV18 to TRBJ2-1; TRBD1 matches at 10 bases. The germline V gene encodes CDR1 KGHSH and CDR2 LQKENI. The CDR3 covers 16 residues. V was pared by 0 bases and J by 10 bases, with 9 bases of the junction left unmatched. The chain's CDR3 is CASSPPGQGGSGEQFF. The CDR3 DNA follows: TGTGCCAGCTCACCACCCGGACAGGGGGGGTCCGGGGAGCAGTTCTTC.

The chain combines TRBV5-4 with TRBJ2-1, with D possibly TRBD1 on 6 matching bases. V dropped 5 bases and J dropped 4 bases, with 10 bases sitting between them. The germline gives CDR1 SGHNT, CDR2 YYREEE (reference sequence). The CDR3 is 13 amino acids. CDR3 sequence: CASSFGQYNEQFF. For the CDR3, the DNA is TGTGCCAGCAGTTTCGGACAGTACAATGAGCAGTTCTTC.

The CDR3 here is CASSLAAESYEQYF. The CDR3 DNA sequence: TGCGCCAGCAGCTTGGCCGCGGAGTCCTACGAGCAGTACTTC. The V gene is TRBV5-1, the J gene TRBJ2-7; D is ambiguous. V lost 0 bases to trimming and J lost 1 base, with 8 bases between them. The CDR3 has 14 amino acids. Germline V CDR1 and CDR2: SGHRS, YFSETQ.

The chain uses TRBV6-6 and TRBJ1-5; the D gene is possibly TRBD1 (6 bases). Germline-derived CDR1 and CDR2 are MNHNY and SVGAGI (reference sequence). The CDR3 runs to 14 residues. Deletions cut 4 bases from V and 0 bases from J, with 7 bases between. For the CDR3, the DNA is TGTGCCAGCAGTTCGGACAGTAGCAATCAGCCCCAGCATTTT. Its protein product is CASSSDSSNQPQHF.

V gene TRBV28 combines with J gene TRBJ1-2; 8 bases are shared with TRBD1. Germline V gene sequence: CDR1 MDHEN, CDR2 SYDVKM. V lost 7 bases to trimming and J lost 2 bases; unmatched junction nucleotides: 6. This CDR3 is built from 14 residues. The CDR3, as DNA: TGTGCCAGCATCAGAGACAGGGGAAACTATGGCTACACCTTC. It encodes CASIRDRGNYGYTF.

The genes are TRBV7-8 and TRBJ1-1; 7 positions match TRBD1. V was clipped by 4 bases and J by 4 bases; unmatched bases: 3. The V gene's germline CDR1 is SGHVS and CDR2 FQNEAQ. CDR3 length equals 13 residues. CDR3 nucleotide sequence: TGTGCCAGCAGCTGGGGACAGATCACTGAAGCTTTCTTT. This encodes CASSWGQITEAFF.

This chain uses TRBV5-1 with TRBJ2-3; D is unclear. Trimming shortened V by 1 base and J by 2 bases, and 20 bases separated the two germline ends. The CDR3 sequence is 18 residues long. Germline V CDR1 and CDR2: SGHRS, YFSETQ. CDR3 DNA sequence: TGCGCCAGCAGCTTGCGTTCAGCGCGGCGTCTAGACACAGATACGCAGTATTTT. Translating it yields CASSLRSARRLDTDTQYF.

The CDR3: CASSESIFGTGFF. The CDR3 DNA reads as TGTGCCAGCAGTGAATCTATTTTCGGTACAGGGTTCTTC. The chain combines TRBV25-1 with TRBJ2-1, with a possible D match to TRBD1 (5 bases). Trimming took 1 base from V and 15 from J, leaving 16 bases between them. CDR3 length: 13 amino acids. Germline V gene lookup returns CDR1 MGHDK and CDR2 SYGVNS.

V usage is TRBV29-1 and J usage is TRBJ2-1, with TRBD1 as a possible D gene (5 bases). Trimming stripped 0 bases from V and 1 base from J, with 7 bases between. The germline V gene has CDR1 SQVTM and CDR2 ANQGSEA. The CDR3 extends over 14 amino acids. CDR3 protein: CSVEDTGSYNEQFF. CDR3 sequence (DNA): TGCAGCGTTGAAGATACAGGTTCCTACAATGAGCAGTTCTTC.

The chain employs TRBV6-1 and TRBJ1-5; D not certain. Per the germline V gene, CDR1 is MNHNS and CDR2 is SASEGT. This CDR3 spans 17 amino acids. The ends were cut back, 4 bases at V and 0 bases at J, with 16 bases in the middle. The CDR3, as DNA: TGTGCCAGCAGTGCTAGCGATCGAGTACTTAGCAATCAGCCCCAGCATTTT. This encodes CASSASDRVLSNQPQHF.

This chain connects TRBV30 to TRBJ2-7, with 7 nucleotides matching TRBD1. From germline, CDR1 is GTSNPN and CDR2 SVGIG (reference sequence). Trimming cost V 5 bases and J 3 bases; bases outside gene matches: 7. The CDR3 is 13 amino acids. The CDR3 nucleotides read TGTGCCTGGGCACAGGGGAATTACTACGAGCAGTACTTC. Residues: CAWAQGNYYEQYF.

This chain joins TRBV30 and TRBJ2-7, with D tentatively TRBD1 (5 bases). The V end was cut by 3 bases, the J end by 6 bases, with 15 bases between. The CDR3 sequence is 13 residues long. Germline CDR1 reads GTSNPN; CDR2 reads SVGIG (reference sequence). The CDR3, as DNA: TGTGCCTGGAGCCCAGGGCTTAGGAGCGAGCAGTACTTC. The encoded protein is CAWSPGLRSEQYF. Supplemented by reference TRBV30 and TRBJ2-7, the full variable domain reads SQTIHQWPATLVQPVGSPLSLECTVEGTSNPNLYWYRQAAGRGLQLLFYSVGIGQISSEVPQNLSASRPQDRQFILSSKKLLLSDSGFYLCAWSPGLRSEQYFGPGTRLTVT.

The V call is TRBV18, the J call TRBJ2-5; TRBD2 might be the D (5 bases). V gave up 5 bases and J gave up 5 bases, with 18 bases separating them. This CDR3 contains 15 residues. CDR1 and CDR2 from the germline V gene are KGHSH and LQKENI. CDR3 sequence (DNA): TGTGCCAGCTCAGCGCCCCCGAGCGGATCGGAGACCCAGTACTTC. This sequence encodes CASSAPPSGSETQYF.

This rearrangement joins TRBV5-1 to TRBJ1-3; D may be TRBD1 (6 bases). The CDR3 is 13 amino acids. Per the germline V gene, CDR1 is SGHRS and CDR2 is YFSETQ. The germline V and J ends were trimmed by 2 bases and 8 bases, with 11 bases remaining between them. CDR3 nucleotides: TGCGCCAGCAGCTTCGGTGAGGGGGACACCATATATTTT. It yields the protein CASSFGEGDTIYF.

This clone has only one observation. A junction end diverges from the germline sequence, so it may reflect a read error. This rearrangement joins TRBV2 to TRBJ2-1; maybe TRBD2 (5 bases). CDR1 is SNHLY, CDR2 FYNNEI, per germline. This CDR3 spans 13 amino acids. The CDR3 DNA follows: TGTGCCAGCAGCGAAGGACTGACGGGTGAGCAGTTCTTC. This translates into CASSEGLTGEQFF.

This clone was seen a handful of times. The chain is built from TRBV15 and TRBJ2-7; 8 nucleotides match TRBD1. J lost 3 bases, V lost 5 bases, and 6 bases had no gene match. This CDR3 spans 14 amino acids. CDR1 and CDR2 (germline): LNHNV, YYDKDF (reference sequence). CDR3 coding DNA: TGTGCCACCAGCCCCCGGACAGGGAGCTACGAGCAGTACTTC. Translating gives CATSPRTGSYEQYF. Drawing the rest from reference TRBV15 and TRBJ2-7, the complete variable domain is DAMVIQNPRYQVTQFGKPVTLSCSQTLNHNVMYWYQQKSSQAPKLLFHYYDKDFNNEADTPDNFQSRRPNTSFCFLDIRSPGLGDTAMYLCATSPRTGSYEQYFGPGTRLTVT.

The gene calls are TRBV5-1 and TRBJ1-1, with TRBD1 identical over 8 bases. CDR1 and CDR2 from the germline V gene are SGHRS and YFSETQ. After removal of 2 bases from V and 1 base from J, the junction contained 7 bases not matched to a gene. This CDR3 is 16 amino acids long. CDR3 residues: CASSFSPGTGNTEAFF. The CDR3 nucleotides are TGCGCCAGCAGCTTCTCTCCGGGGACAGGGAACACTGAAGCTTTCTTT.

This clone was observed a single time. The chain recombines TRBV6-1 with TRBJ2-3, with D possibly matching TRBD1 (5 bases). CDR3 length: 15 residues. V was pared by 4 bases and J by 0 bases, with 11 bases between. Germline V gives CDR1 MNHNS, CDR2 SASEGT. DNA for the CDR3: TGTGCCAGCAGTGTGGGGCAGACTAGCACAGATACGCAGTATTTT. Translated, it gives CASSVGQTSTDTQYF.

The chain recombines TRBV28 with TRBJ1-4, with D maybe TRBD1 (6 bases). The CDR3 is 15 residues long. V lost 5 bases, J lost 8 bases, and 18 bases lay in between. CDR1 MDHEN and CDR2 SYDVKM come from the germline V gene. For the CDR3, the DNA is TGTGCCAGCAGTCACAACAGGGAGATGAGGGAAAAACTGTTTTTT. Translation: CASSHNREMREKLFF. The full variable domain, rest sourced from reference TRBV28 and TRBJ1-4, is DVKVTQSSRYLVKRTGEKVFLECVQDMDHENMFWYRQDPGLGLRLIYFSYDVKMKEKGDIPEGYSVSREKKERFSLILESASTNQTSMYLCASSHNREMREKLFFGSGTQLSVL.

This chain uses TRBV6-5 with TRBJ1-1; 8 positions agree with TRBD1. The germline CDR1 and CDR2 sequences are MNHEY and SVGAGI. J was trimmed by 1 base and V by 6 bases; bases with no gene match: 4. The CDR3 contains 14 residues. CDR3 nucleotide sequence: TGTGCCAGCAGCTTGACAGGGGCGAACACTGAAGCTTTCTTT. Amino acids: CASSLTGANTEAFF.

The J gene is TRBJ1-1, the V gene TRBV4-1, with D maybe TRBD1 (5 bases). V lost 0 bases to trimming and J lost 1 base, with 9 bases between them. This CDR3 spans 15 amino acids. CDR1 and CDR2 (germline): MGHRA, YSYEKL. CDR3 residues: CASSQDRGGNTEAFF. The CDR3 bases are TGCGCCAGCAGCCAAGATAGGGGAGGGAACACTGAAGCTTTCTTT.